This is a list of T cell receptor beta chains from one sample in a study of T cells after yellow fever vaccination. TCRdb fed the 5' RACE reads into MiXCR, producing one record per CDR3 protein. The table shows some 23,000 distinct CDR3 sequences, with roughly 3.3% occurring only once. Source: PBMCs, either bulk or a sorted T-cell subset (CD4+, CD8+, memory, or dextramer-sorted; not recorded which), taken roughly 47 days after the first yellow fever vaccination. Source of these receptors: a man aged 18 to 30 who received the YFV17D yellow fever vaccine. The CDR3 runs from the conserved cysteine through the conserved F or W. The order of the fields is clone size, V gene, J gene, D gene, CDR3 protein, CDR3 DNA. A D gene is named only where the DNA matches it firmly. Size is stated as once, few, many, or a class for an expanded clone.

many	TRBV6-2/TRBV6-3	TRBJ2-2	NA	CASSYPPRYTGELFF	TGTGCCAGCAGTTACCCTCCGAGGTACACCGGGGAGCTGTTTTTT
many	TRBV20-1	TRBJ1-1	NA	CSASVPMNTEAFF	TGCAGTGCTAGTGTACCGATGAACACTGAAGCTTTCTTT
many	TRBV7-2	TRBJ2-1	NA	CASSLAGRLPRSYNEQFF	TGTGCCAGCAGCTTAGCGGGAAGGCTTCCCCGCTCCTACAATGAGCAGTTCTTC
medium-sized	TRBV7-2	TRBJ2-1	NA	CASRPPAGLGRSYNEQFF	TGTGCCAGCAGACCTCCTGCGGGGCTGGGGCGCTCCTACAATGAGCAGTTCTTC
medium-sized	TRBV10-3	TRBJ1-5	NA	CAISESWSQPQHF	TGTGCCATCAGTGAGTCTTGGAGTCAGCCCCAGCATTTT
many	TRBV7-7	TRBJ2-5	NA	CASSMGHSQETQYF	TGTGCCAGCAGCATGGGACACTCTCAAGAGACCCAGTACTTC
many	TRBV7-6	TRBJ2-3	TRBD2	CASSRSGGHTDTQYF	TGTGCCAGCAGCAGGAGCGGGGGCCACACAGATACGCAGTATTTT
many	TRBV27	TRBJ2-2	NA	CASRSWLAGELFF	TGTGCCAGCAGGTCCTGGCTAGCCGGGGAGCTGTTTTTT
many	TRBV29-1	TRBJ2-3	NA	CSVEVTDTQYF	TGCAGCGTTGAAGTCACAGATACGCAGTATTTT
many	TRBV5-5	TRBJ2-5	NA	CASSAQSGETQYF	TGTGCCAGCAGCGCCCAATCCGGAGAGACCCAGTACTTC
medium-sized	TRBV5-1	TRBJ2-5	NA	CASSLRIQETQYF	TGCGCCAGCAGCTTAAGGATACAAGAGACCCAGTACTTC
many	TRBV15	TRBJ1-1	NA	CATSRGVGGESSYEAFF	TGTGCCACCAGCAGAGGGGTCGGGGGAGAATCCTCCTATGAAGCTTTCTTT